The present TCR beta chain was sequenced within a study of technical replicates of blood from a handful of donors. Some clones are missing from TCRdb's copy, which holds only in-frame ones; the method was immunoSEQ multiplex PCR. The sample holds more than 90,000 clones; approximately 95% are singletons and the top ten take around 0.3%. The CDR3 runs to 15 residues. The V end was cut by 3 bases, the J end by 1 base, with 10 bases between. CDR1 LNHDA and CDR2 SQIVND come from the germline V gene (reference sequence). This clonotype originated in a human donor in good health. This chain uses TRBV19 with TRBJ2-1, with D unresolved. The sequencing sample was made of T cells isolated from PBMCs. DNA of the CDR3: TGTGCCAGTAGTATGAGTCCCGGGTCCTACAATGAGCAGTTCTTC. This gives the protein CASSMSPGSYNEQFF.